The rows below give T cell receptor beta chains drawn from one sample of a study of blood T cell repertoires in COVID-19. Profiling relied on immunoSEQ multiplex PCR, and the TCRdb table lists in-frame clones only, not all of them. The profile shows 150,000 to 200,000 clones, around 81% of them singletons. Material: peripheral blood. These receptors were taken from a man aged 55-75 years with active or convalescent COVID-19. The CDR3 runs from the conserved cysteine through the conserved F or W. A D gene is named only where the DNA matches it firmly. Clone size is stated in some rows and not others, as once, few, many or a class when expanded.

D gene	V gene	J gene	clone size	CDR3 protein	CDR3 DNA
-	TRBV3-1/TRBV3-2	TRBJ1-4	-	CASSQGSSTNEKLFF	TGTGCCAGCAGCCAAGGTTCCTCAACTAATGAAAAACTGTTTTTT
-	TRBV6-6	TRBJ1-2	-	CASRVGTNYGYTF	TGTGCCAGCAGGGTGGGGACAAATTATGGCTACACCTTC
-	TRBV27	TRBJ2-1	-	CASSWGGHEQFF	TGTGCCAGCAGCTGGGGGGGCCATGAGCAGTTCTTC
TRBD1	TRBV18	TRBJ2-6	-	CASSTGTGTGANVLTF	TGTGCTAGCTCAACCGGGACAGGGACCGGGGCCAACGTCCTGACTTTC
TRBD1	TRBV6-6	TRBJ1-2	-	CASTVPPGQGASGYTF	TGTGCCAGCACCGTGCCCCCGGGACAGGGGGCTTCTGGCTACACCTTC
-	TRBV6-5	TRBJ1-2	-	CASSRTGFGYTF	TGTGCCAGCAGTAGAACAGGGTTCGGCTACACCTTC
TRBD1	TRBV5-4	TRBJ1-6	-	CASSLQGQYNSPLHF	TGTGCCAGCAGCTTACAGGGGCAATATAATTCACCCCTCCACTTT
-	TRBV5-1	TRBJ1-3	-	CASRQGSGNTIYF	TGCGCCAGCAGGCAGGGCTCTGGAAACACCATATATTTT
TRBD1	TRBV6-1	TRBJ1-2	-	CASSEGSGTGHGYTF	TGTGCCAGCAGTGAAGGGAGCGGGACAGGGCACGGCTACACCTTC
-	TRBV21-1	TRBJ2-3	-	CASSTGGPSPDTQYF	TGTGCCAGCAGCACCGGTGGGCCTTCCCCAGATACGCAGTATTTT
-	TRBV4-1	TRBJ2-3	many	CASSQALTVQYF	TGCGCCAGCAGCCAAGCTCTCACGGTGCAGTATTTT
-	TRBV19	TRBJ2-1	-	CASSIGRQKQFF	TGTGCCAGTAGTATCGGACGACAGAAGCAGTTCTTC
-	TRBV19	TRBJ1-1	few	CASFIPGQGNTEAFF	TGTGCCAGTTTCATACCGGGACAAGGCAACACTGAAGCTTTCTTT
TRBD1	TRBV4-1	TRBJ2-1	-	CASSQGKRTGYNNEQFF	TGCGCCAGCAGCCAAGGAAAGAGGACAGGGTACAACAATGAGCAGTTCTTC
-	TRBV5-1	TRBJ2-3	few	CASSLEGNREADTQYF	TGCGCCAGCAGCTTGGAGGGAAACAGGGAAGCCGATACGCAGTATTTT
TRBD1	TRBV6-5	TRBJ2-7	-	CASLTGGYEQYF	TGTGCCAGTTTGACAGGGGGCTACGAGCAGTACTTC
-	TRBV28	TRBJ2-6	-	CASSLSLLRSGANVLTF	TGTGCCAGCAGTTTATCCCTGCTGCGCTCTGGGGCCAACGTCCTGACTTTC
TRBD1	TRBV11-2	TRBJ1-2	-	CASSYKYPTSRGYGYTF	TGTGCCAGCAGCTACAAGTATCCTACCTCCAGGGGGTATGGCTACACCTTC
TRBD2	TRBV11-3	TRBJ2-1	-	CASSLASGGYNEQFF	TGTGCCAGCAGCTTAGCCAGCGGGGGCTACAATGAGCAGTTCTTC
TRBD1	TRBV19	TRBJ1-1	-	CASSQTGRTEAFF	TGTGCCAGTAGCCAGACAGGGAGGACTGAAGCTTTCTTT
-	TRBV5-1	TRBJ2-1	-	CASNGAASSYNEQFF	TGCGCCAGCAACGGAGCGGCGAGCTCCTACAATGAGCAGTTCTTC
-	TRBV3-1/TRBV3-2	TRBJ2-5	-	CASSPGLGQETQYF	TGTGCCAGCAGCCCGGGACTGGGCCAAGAGACCCAGTACTTC
TRBD1	TRBV6-5	TRBJ1-5	few	CASTGGLSNQPQHF	TGTGCCTCTACAGGGGGCTTGAGCAATCAGCCCCAGCATTTT
TRBD1	TRBV24-1	TRBJ2-7	few	CATSERQGWEQYF	TGTGCCACCAGTGAGCGACAGGGGTGGGAGCAGTACTTC
-	TRBV6-5	TRBJ1-3	-	CASSLSFSGNTIYF	TGTGCCAGCAGCCTAAGCTTCTCTGGAAACACCATATATTTT
TRBD1	TRBV6-5	TRBJ1-1	few	CASSYNQGGNTEAFF	TGTGCCAGCAGTTACAATCAGGGGGGGAACACTGAAGCTTTCTTT
TRBD1	TRBV18	TRBJ1-2	-	CASAKQGASHYGYTF	TGTGCCAGCGCAAAACAGGGGGCTTCGCACTATGGCTACACCTTC
TRBD2	TRBV29-1	TRBJ2-3	-	CSATSGATDTQYF	TGCAGCGCTACTAGCGGAGCCACAGATACGCAGTATTTT